Following are 9 T cell receptor beta chains from one sample sequenced in a study of beta chain features in type 1 diabetes (dated by TCRdb to the late 2010s). The investigation overall reported the following: Type 1 diabetes patients showed a moderate but significant shortening of TCRB CDR3 length in all four CD4+ subsets.

The library relied on the immunoSEQ multiplex PCR assay. The entire amount of isolated RNA was reverse transcribed using the High Capacity cDNA Reverse Transcription Kit, so the sequenced TCRB transcripts were expressed ones. Drawn from immuneACCESS, this table holds only the in-frame rearrangements with V and J called that TCRdb kept. Clones are partly lost; checked studies trace under half to an unresolved V gene and leave the rest unexplained. This sample gives 230,000 or so clones in total; roughly 17% of them show up just once. The top ten clones comprise approximately 0.087% of the sample. No antigen has been identified for these receptors. The sequenced sample consisted of naive CD4+ T cells from blood. The cell subset or site label here, explained by the study, means: true naive CD4+ T cells. The receptors were sampled from a man in his thirties or forties with type 1 diabetes.

This chain uses TRBV7-2 with TRBJ1-2, with D possibly being TRBD1 (5 bases). Germline-derived CDR1 and CDR2 are SGHTA and FQGNSA. V was trimmed by 5 bases and J by 1 base, leaving 11 bases between them. The CDR3 covers 14 residues. The CDR3 reads CASSEAGVNYGYTF. CDR3 bases: TGTGCCAGCAGCGAAGCGGGGGTTAACTATGGCTACACCTTC.

A few counts support this clone. The rearrangement uses TRBV7-2 and TRBJ2-5; possible D gene TRBD2, 5 bases. Per germline, CDR1 SGHTA and CDR2 FQGNSA. Deletions cut 5 bases from V and 5 bases from J, with 27 bases between. This CDR3 spans 18 amino acids. The CDR3 sequence is CASSPIGREGSRVETQYF. In DNA, the CDR3 is TGTGCCAGCAGCCCGATTGGAAGAGAGGGCTCTAGGGTCGAGACCCAGTACTTC.

This clone was counted between two and nine times. The chain recombines TRBV4-1 with TRBJ1-4; D is perhaps TRBD1 (6 bases). The CDR3 is 17 amino acids. V dropped 5 bases and J dropped 0 bases, with 16 bases sitting between them. Germline assignment: CDR1 MGHRA and CDR2 YSYEKL. The CDR3 DNA is TGCGCCAGCAGCTCACCGACATCAGGGGCAACTAATGAAAAACTGTTTTTT. Its translation is CASSSPTSGATNEKLFF.

This clone has a handful of counts. The genes are TRBV29-1 and TRBJ2-2; the D is unclear. The CDR3 runs to 13 residues. Between the trimmed V and J ends, which lost 4 bases and 7 bases, there was a span of 13 bases. CDR1 SQVTM and CDR2 ANQGSEA come from the germline V gene. The CDR3 loop reads CSVANLGNGELFF. DNA of the CDR3: TGCAGCGTTGCGAATTTGGGAAACGGGGAGCTGTTTTTT.

The chain has TRBV29-1 and TRBJ2-5; a possible D gene is TRBD1 (6 bases). Germline V gene lookup returns CDR1 SQVTM and CDR2 ANQGSEA. Trimming pared 3 bases from V and 1 base from J, leaving 9 bases between. This CDR3 has 13 residues. This CDR3 reads CSVDRGFQETQYF. In DNA form, the CDR3 reads TGCAGCGTTGATAGGGGGTTCCAAGAGACCCAGTACTTC.

The rearrangement links TRBV9 to TRBJ2-3; 9 bases fit TRBD2. CDR1 and CDR2 from the germline V gene are SGDLS and YYNGEE. V was pared by 3 bases and J by 6 bases, with 8 bases of the junction left unmatched. The CDR3 runs 15 residues. The CDR3 coding sequence is TGTGCCAGCAGCGAGACTAGCGGCCTCGGGGATACGCAGTATTTT. Protein: CASSETSGLGDTQYF.

This clone was found a few times. The chain employs TRBV29-1 and TRBJ2-3, with 12 nucleotides matching TRBD2. CDR1 and CDR2 (germline): SQVTM, ANQGSEA. CDR3 length: 14 residues. V lost 2 bases, J lost 8 bases, and 5 bases stayed unmatched. CDR3 sequence: CSVERLAGVSTQYF. The CDR3 DNA is TGCAGCGTTGAACGACTAGCGGGAGTATCTACGCAGTATTTT.

J is TRBJ2-3 and V is TRBV5-1; D perhaps matches TRBD2 (5 bases). The CDR3 covers 14 residues. The germline V gene encodes CDR1 SGHRS and CDR2 YFSETQ. The V end was cut by 7 bases, the J end by 0 bases, with 12 bases between. In DNA, the CDR3 is TGCGCCAGCCTTAAGGACTTAAGCACAGATACGCAGTATTTT. This encodes CASLKDLSTDTQYF.

V usage is TRBV21-1 and J usage is TRBJ2-1; the tabulated D call, TRBD1, remains unverified against the DNA. TRBV21-1 is listed as a pseudogene. The CDR3 runs to 12 residues. CDR3 sequence (DNA): TGTGCCAGCAGCATTTCAGGCAATGAGCAGTTCTTC. This encodes CASSISGNEQFF.